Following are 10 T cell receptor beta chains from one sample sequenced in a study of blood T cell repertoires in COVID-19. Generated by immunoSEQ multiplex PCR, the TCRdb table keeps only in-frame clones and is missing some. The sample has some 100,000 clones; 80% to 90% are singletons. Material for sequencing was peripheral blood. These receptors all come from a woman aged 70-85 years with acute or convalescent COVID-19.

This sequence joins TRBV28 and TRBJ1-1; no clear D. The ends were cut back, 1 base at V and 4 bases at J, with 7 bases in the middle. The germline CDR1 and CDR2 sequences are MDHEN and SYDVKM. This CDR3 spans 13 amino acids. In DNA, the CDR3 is TGTGCCAGCAGTTTATACGCGAGCACTGAAGCTTTCTTT. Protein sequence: CASSLYASTEAFF.

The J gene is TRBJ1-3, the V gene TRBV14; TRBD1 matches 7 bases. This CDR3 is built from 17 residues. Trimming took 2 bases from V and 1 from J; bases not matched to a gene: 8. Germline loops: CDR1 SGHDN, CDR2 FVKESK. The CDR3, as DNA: TGTGCCAGCAGCCAACGAACAGGGGAAGGGTCTGGAAACACCATATATTTT. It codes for CASSQRTGEGSGNTIYF.

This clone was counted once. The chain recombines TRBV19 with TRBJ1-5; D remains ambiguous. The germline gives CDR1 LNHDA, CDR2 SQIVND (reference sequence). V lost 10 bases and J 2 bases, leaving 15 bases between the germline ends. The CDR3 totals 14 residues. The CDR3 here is CATKGGSGNQPQHF. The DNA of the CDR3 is TGTGCCACCAAAGGAGGGTCAGGCAATCAGCCCCAGCATTTT.

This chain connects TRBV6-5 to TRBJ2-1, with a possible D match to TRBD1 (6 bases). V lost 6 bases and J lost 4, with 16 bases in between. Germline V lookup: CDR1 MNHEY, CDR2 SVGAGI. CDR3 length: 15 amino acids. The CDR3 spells CASSRTPRGYNEQFF. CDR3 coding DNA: TGTGCCAGCAGCCGGACTCCCAGGGGATACAATGAGCAGTTCTTC.

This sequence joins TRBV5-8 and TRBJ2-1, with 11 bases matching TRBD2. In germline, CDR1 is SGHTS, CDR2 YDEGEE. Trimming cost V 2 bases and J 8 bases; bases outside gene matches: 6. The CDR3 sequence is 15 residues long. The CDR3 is CASSLLLAGADEQFF. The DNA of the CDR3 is TGTGCCAGCAGCTTATTACTAGCGGGAGCTGATGAGCAGTTCTTC. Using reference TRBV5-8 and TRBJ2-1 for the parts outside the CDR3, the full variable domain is EAGVTQSPTHLIKTRGQQATLRCSPISGHTSVYWYQQALGLGLQFLLWYDEGEERNRGNFPPRFSGRQFPNYSSELNVNALELEDSALYLCASSLLLAGADEQFFGPGTRLTVL.

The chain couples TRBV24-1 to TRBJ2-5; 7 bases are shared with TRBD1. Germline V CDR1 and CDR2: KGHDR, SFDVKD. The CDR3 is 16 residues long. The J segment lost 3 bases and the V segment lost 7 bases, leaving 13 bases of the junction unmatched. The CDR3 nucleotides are TGTGCCACCAGCACCACCGAGCCAGGGGGAGAAGAGACCCAGTACTTC. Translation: CATSTTEPGGEETQYF.

The CDR3: CATSWGGETQYF. The CDR3 bases are TGTGCCACCAGTTGGGGGGGAGAGACCCAGTACTTC. The chain couples TRBV15 to TRBJ2-5; 7 nucleotides match TRBD2. The V gene's germline CDR1 is LNHNV and CDR2 YYDKDF (reference sequence). This CDR3 contains 12 residues. Trimming took 6 bases from V and 4 from J; bases not matched to a gene: 2.

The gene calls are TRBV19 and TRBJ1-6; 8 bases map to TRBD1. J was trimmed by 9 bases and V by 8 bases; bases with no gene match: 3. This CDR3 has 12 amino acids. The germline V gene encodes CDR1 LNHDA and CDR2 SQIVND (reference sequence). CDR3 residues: CASGDRGSPLHF. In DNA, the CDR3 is TGTGCCAGTGGAGACAGGGGTTCACCCCTCCACTTT.

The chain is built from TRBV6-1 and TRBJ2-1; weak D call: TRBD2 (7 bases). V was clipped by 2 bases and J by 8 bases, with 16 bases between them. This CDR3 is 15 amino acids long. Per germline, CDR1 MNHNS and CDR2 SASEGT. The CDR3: CASSEWPLGGDEQFF. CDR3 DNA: TGTGCCAGCAGTGAATGGCCCCTAGGGGGGGATGAGCAGTTCTTC.

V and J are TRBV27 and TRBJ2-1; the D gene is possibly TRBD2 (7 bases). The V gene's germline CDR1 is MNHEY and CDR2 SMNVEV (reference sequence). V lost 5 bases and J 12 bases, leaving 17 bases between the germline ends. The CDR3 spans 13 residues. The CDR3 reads CASSLQGRDTQFF. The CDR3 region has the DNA TGTGCCAGCAGTCTTCAGGGGAGGGATACGCAGTTCTTC.